This TCR beta chain was profiled in a study of blood T cell repertoires in COVID-19. Study summary: Spain, Italy and the United States supplied samples that represented acute and convalescent COVID-19. T cells, B-cell-depleted T cells, or PBMCs supplied cDNA or gDNA.

This clone was detected only once. Original analysis: Nucleated cell counts were estimated from reference gene primer amplification. Method: immunoSEQ multiplex PCR; TCRdb's copy keeps in-frame clones and lacks some. For V, J and clone size, that table is used; D and trimming come from the DNA. The sample has around 300,000 clones; around 90% are singletons. The CDR3 is 12 amino acids. The V end lost 5 bases, the J end lost 0 bases, and 8 bases lay between the germline ends. Germline V lookup: CDR1 SQVTM, CDR2 ANQGSEA. The chain employs TRBV29-1 and TRBJ2-7, with D possibly TRBD2 on 5 matching bases. This TCR was sampled from a woman in her forties who had recovered from COVID-19. The sample consisted of peripheral blood. The CDR3 nucleotides read TGCAGCGTTAGTCGGGGCTCCTACGAGCAGTACTTC. Residues: CSVSRGSYEQYF.